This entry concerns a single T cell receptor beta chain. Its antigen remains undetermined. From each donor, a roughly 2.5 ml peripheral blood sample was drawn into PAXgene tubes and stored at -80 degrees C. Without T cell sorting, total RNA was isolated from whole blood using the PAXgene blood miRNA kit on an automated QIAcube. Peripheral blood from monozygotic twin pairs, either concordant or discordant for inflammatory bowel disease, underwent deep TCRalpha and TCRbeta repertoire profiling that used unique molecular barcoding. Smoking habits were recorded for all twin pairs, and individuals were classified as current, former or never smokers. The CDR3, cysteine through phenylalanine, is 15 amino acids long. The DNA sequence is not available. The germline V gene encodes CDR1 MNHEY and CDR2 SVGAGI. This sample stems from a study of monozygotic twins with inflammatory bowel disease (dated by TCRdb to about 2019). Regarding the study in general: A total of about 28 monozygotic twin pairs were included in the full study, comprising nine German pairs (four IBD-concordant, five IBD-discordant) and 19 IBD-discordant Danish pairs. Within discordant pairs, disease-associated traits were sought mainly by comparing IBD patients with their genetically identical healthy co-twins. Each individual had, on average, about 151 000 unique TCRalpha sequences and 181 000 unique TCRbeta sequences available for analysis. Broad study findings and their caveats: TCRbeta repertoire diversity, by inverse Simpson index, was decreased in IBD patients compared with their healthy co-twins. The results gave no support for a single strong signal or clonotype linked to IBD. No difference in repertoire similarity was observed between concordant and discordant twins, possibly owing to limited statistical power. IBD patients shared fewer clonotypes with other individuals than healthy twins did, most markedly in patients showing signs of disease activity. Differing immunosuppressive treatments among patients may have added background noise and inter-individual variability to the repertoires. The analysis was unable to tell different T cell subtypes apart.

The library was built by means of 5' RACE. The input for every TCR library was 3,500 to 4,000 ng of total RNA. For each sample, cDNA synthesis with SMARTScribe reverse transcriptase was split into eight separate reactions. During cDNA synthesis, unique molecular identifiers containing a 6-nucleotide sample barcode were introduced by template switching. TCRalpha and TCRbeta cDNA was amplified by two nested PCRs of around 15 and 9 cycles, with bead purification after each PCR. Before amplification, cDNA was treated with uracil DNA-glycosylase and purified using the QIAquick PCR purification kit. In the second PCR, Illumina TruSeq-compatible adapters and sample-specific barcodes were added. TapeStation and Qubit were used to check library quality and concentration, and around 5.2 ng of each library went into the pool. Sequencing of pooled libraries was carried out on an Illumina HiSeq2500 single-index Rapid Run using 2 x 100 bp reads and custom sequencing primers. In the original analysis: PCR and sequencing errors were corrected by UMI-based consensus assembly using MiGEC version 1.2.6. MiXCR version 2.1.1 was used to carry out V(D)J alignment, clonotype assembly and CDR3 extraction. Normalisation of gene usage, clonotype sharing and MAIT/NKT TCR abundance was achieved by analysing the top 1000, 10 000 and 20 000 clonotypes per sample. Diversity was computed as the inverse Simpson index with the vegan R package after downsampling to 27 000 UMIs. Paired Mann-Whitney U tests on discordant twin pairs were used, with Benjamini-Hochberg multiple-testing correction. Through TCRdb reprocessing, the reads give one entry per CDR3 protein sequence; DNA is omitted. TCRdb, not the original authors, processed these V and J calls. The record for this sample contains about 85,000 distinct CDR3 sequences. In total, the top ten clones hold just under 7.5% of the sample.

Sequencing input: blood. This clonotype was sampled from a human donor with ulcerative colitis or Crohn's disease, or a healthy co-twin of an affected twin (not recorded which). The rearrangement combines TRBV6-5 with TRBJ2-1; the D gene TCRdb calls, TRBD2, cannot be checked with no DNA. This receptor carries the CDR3 CASSYRGPTGDEQFF.